A single sample is the source of the 32 T cell receptor beta chains below, sequenced in a study of beta chain features in type 1 diabetes. Overall study results and limits: Moderately but significantly shorter TCRB CDR3s were found in Type 1 diabetes patients in all four CD4+ subsets.

Their antigens remain unidentified. The study reverse transcribed the entire isolated RNA, so it sequenced expressed TCRB transcripts. The protocol was immunoSEQ multiplex PCR, while the TCRdb copy is restricted to in-frame clones and leaves out a portion. The sample includes some 160,000 clones, around 8.6% seen only once; the top ten take over 0.45%. The sequencing sample was made of central memory CD4+ T cells from blood. The receptors were sampled from a woman between 18 and 30 years old with type 1 diabetes.

The genes are TRBV20-1 and TRBJ1-2; no definite D call. This CDR3 is 11 amino acids long. Per germline, CDR1 DFQATT and CDR2 SNEGSKA (reference sequence). The V end was cut by 6 bases, the J end by 8 bases, with 13 bases between. This CDR3 reads CSAHPGGGYTF. The CDR3 coding sequence is TGCAGTGCCCACCCCGGAGGGGGCTACACCTTC.

The chain combines TRBV11-3 with TRBJ1-5; weak D call: TRBD1 (6 bases). Germline values: CDR1 SGHNT, CDR2 YENEEA. V shed 5 bases and J shed 0 bases, with 11 bases lying between them. There are 15 residues in the CDR3. This chain's CDR3 is CASSEGGGSNQPQHF. Here the CDR3 DNA reads TGTGCCAGCAGCGAGGGGGGGGGTAGCAATCAGCCCCAGCATTTT.

This clone was seen a few times. J is TRBJ2-1 and V is TRBV9; 9 positions match TRBD1. This CDR3 comprises 16 residues. The V gene end was trimmed by 5 bases and the J gene end by 4 bases; junction bases not matched to a gene: 10. CDR1 and CDR2 (germline): SGDLS, YYNGEE. CDR3 residues: CASSILDRGTYNEQFF. The CDR3, as DNA: TGTGCCAGCAGTATCCTCGACAGGGGGACATACAATGAGCAGTTCTTC.

This clone showed up just a few times. This chain links TRBV11-3 with TRBJ2-7; D may be TRBD1 (5 bases). CDR3 length: 14 residues. Germline V gene lookup returns CDR1 SGHNT and CDR2 YENEEA. With 2 bases removed from V and 3 bases from J, the gap between germline ends came to 11 bases. CDR3 sequence reads: CASSLSPGIYEQYF. CDR3 nucleotides: TGTGCCAGCAGCTTAAGCCCAGGGATCTACGAGCAGTACTTC.

This clone was detected only a few times. J is TRBJ1-1 and V is TRBV28; possible D gene TRBD1, 5 bases. The CDR3 covers 15 residues. Per the germline V gene, CDR1 is MDHEN and CDR2 is SYDVKM. The V end lost 8 bases, the J end lost 0 bases, and 16 bases lay between the germline ends. CDR3 sequence: CASPPTATMNTEAFF. The CDR3 DNA is TGTGCCAGCCCCCCGACAGCTACCATGAACACTGAAGCTTTCTTT.

The sample holds a few counts of this clone. The chain recombines TRBV5-1 with TRBJ2-5, with TRBD1 identical over 8 bases. The V gene's germline CDR1 is SGHRS and CDR2 YFSETQ. The CDR3 covers 13 residues. V lost 4 bases to trimming and J lost 7 bases; unmatched junction nucleotides: 6. The CDR3 loop reads CASSPDREATQYF. The CDR3 bases are TGCGCCAGCAGCCCGGACAGGGAGGCGACCCAGTACTTC.

The rearrangement joins TRBV28 to TRBJ2-2; TRBD1 aligns across 8 bases. The CDR3 has 13 residues. Germline lookup yields CDR1 MDHEN and CDR2 SYDVKM. J lost 0 bases, V lost 11 bases, and 2 bases had no gene match. The CDR3, as DNA: TGTGCCGCGGGACAGGCGAACACCGGGGAGCTGTTTTTT. The encoded protein is CAAGQANTGELFF.

J is TRBJ2-3 and V is TRBV19; D may be TRBD1 (5 bases). Germline CDR1 LNHDA, CDR2 SQIVND (reference sequence). This CDR3 region has 14 residues. Between the trimmed V and J ends, which lost 5 bases and 1 base, there was a span of 10 bases. The CDR3, as DNA: TGTGCCAGTAGTCTGGGGCCACGCACAGATACGCAGTATTTT. It is translated as CASSLGPRTDTQYF.

In this sample, this clone turned up a few times. The chain combines TRBV18 with TRBJ1-6; tentatively, D is TRBD1 (6 bases). Germline V gives CDR1 KGHSH, CDR2 LQKENI. V was clipped by 3 bases and J by 11 bases, with 14 bases between them. CDR3 size: 14 residues. Written as DNA, the CDR3 is TGTGCCAGCTCACCGGAACAGGGAGGGCCACCCCTCCACTTT. It is translated as CASSPEQGGPPLHF.

This clone was seen a few times. The J gene is TRBJ1-5, the V gene TRBV19; weak D call: TRBD1 (5 bases). CDR1 and CDR2 (germline): LNHDA, SQIVND (reference sequence). The CDR3 totals 14 residues. V was trimmed by 9 bases and J by 2 bases, leaving 14 bases between them. The CDR3 DNA follows: TGTGCCAGCGGGCGGGGGTCCGGCAATCAGCCCCAGCATTTT. Its translation is CASGRGSGNQPQHF.

Only a few counts were recorded for this clone. The chain recombines TRBV9 with TRBJ1-4, with a possible D match to TRBD1 (6 bases). Germline CDR1 reads SGDLS; CDR2 reads YYNGEE. The CDR3 extends over 14 amino acids. V lost 2 bases to trimming and J lost 3 bases, with 8 bases between them. CDR3 sequence reads: CASSVGQPNEKLFF. CDR3 coding DNA: TGTGCCAGCAGCGTCGGACAGCCTAATGAAAAACTGTTTTTT.

The rearrangement links TRBV2 to TRBJ2-7; TRBD2 matches at 12 bases. The CDR3 is made up of 15 amino acids. Trimming removed 7 bases from V and 7 bases from J; junction bases left unmatched: 11. Germline values: CDR1 SNHLY, CDR2 FYNNEI. CDR3 protein: CASIRRLAGASEQYF. CDR3 DNA: TGTGCCAGCATTAGGCGACTAGCGGGGGCCTCGGAGCAGTACTTC. Complete variable domain (other parts from reference TRBV2 and TRBJ2-7): EPEVTQTPSHQVTQMGQEVILRCVPISNHLYFYWYRQILGQKVEFLVSFYNNEISEKSEIFDDQFSVERPDGSNFTLKIRSTKLEDSAMYFCASIRRLAGASEQYFGPGTRLTVT.

In its sample, this clone was seen a few times. The gene calls are TRBV5-4 and TRBJ2-5, with 11 bases aligning to TRBD2. Germline V gene lookup returns CDR1 SGHNT and CDR2 YYREEE (reference sequence). The CDR3 spans 15 residues. Trimming took 0 bases from V and 5 from J; bases not matched to a gene: 3. The CDR3 protein is CASSLALAGVETQYF. The CDR3 bases are TGTGCCAGCAGCTTGGCACTAGCGGGAGTTGAGACCCAGTACTTC.

This clone came up a few times. The chain uses TRBV28 and TRBJ1-5; unclear D gene. This CDR3 contains 15 residues. Trimming removed 6 bases from V and 9 bases from J, with 21 bases in between. Germline CDR1 reads MDHEN; CDR2 reads SYDVKM. The DNA of the CDR3 is TGTGCCAGCAGGAAAGGGTACGGCCGGGAGTGGCCCCAGCATTTT. It yields the protein CASRKGYGREWPQHF. The entire variable domain, with the rest obtained from reference TRBV28 and TRBJ1-5, is as follows: DVKVTQSSRYLVKRTGEKVFLECVQDMDHENMFWYRQDPGLGLRLIYFSYDVKMKEKGDIPEGYSVSREKKERFSLILESASTNQTSMYLCASRKGYGREWPQHFGDGTRLSIL.

The V call is TRBV4-3, the J call TRBJ1-5; no definite D call. The V gene lost 5 bases and the J gene lost 4 bases, with 9 bases spanning the gap. Germline-derived CDR1 and CDR2 are LGHNA and YSLEER. This CDR3 is built from 13 residues. CDR3 bases: TGCGCCAGCAGCGGTGACGGGAATCAGCCCCAGCATTTT. Its translation is CASSGDGNQPQHF.

The V call is TRBV10-3, the J call TRBJ1-2, with 9 bases fitting TRBD1. CDR3 length: 17 amino acids. J gave up 4 bases and V 0 bases, and 9 bases lay outside the gene matches. Germline CDR1 and CDR2: ENHRY and SYGVKD. CDR3 in amino acids: CAISESAPGDRAYGYTF. The CDR3 DNA follows: TGTGCCATCAGTGAGTCGGCCCCGGGGGACAGGGCCTATGGCTACACCTTC.

In this sample, this clone turned up a few times. V is TRBV7-2 and J is TRBJ1-2; D is unclear. V gave up 5 bases and J gave up 2 bases, with 18 bases separating them. CDR1 and CDR2 from the germline V gene are SGHTA and FQGNSA. The CDR3 is made up of 16 amino acids. The CDR3 region is CASSPGEGRGNYGYTF. The CDR3 nucleotides read TGTGCCAGCAGCCCCGGCGAGGGCAGAGGGAACTATGGCTACACCTTC.

With regard to this clone: This sample also contains other DNA sequences that code for the same CDR3. V usage is TRBV5-1 and J usage is TRBJ1-2, with TRBD1 as a possible D gene (6 bases). Germline CDR1 SGHRS, CDR2 YFSETQ. V lost 3 bases and J 4 bases, leaving 10 bases between the germline ends. CDR3 size: 13 residues. The CDR3 coding sequence is TGCGCCAGCAGCTCAGAACAGGGCTATGGCTACACCTTC. Translated, it gives CASSSEQGYGYTF.

The CDR3 DNA follows: TGTGCCAGCTACAGGGACCGCGGTGAAAAACTGTTTTTT. This codes for CASYRDRGEKLFF. The chain couples TRBV2 to TRBJ1-4; tentative D call: TRBD1 (6 bases). The CDR3 sequence is 13 residues long. The V gene lost 8 bases and the J gene lost 7 bases, with 14 bases spanning the gap. From germline, CDR1 is SNHLY and CDR2 FYNNEI.

This clone was seen a handful of times. This sequence joins TRBV18 and TRBJ2-7, with TRBD1 identical over 9 bases. With V trimmed by 2 bases and J by 6 bases, 8 bases remained unmatched. The CDR3 is 15 residues long. The germline V gene encodes CDR1 KGHSH and CDR2 LQKENI. CDR3 region: CASSPRGTGKGEQYF. In DNA form, the CDR3 reads TGTGCCAGCTCACCAAGGGGGACAGGGAAGGGCGAGCAGTACTTC.

In this sample, this clone turned up a few times. This chain connects TRBV7-9 to TRBJ1-4, with D maybe TRBD1 (6 bases). Germline V gene lookup returns CDR1 SEHNR and CDR2 FQNEAQ (reference sequence). The V gene lost 5 bases and the J gene lost 7 bases, with 14 bases spanning the gap. The CDR3 runs to 14 residues. The CDR3 loop is CASSRTGITEKLFF. The DNA for the CDR3 is TGTGCCAGCAGCCGAACAGGGATTACTGAAAAACTGTTTTTT.

This chain joins TRBV6-6 and TRBJ2-5, with 7 bases fitting TRBD2. V shed 11 bases and J 7 bases; nucleotides not matched to a gene: 4. CDR3 length equals 10 residues. The germline V gene encodes CDR1 MNHNY and CDR2 SVGAGI (reference sequence). CDR3 DNA sequence: TGTGCCGCTGGGGGGGGGACCCAGTACTTC. Translating it yields CAAGGGTQYF.

This clone showed up just a few times. The chain couples TRBV7-2 to TRBJ1-5; 7 nucleotides align to TRBD1. Trimming cost V 4 bases and J 7 bases; bases outside gene matches: 7. The germline gives CDR1 SGHTA, CDR2 FQGNSA. The CDR3 loop spans 14 amino acids. The chain's CDR3 is CASSYRGAGQPQHF. CDR3 DNA sequence: TGTGCCAGCAGCTACAGGGGCGCAGGGCAGCCCCAGCATTTT. Full variable domain (missing parts from reference TRBV7-2 and TRBJ1-5): GAGVSQSPSNKVTEKGKDVELRCDPISGHTALYWYRQSLGQGLEFLIYFQGNSAPDKSGLPSDRFSAERTGGSVSTLTIQRTQQEDSAVYLCASSYRGAGQPQHFGDGTRLSIL.

V gene TRBV7-9 combines with J gene TRBJ2-2, with unresolved D. The V end was cut by 11 bases, the J end by 8 bases, with 6 bases between. CDR3 length: 9 residues. Germline assignment: CDR1 SEHNR and CDR2 FQNEAQ (reference sequence). Here the CDR3 reads CAQAGELFF. CDR3 DNA: TGTGCCCAAGCTGGGGAGCTGTTTTTT.

This clone occurred a few times. The V and J genes are TRBV6-6 and TRBJ2-7; 9 bases match TRBD1. This CDR3 comprises 13 residues. Looked up from germline, CDR1 is MNHNY and CDR2 is SVGAGI (reference sequence). Unmatched junction bases numbered 7, after V lost 6 bases and J lost 7 bases. The CDR3 loop is CASRRDRDREQYF. The CDR3 nucleotides are TGTGCCAGCAGACGGGACAGGGATAGAGAGCAGTACTTC.

The chain recombines TRBV18 with TRBJ1-1, with D hard to call. The CDR3 has 13 residues. The germline CDR1 and CDR2 sequences are KGHSH and LQKENI. V lost 3 bases to trimming and J lost 3 bases, with 8 bases between them. In DNA form, the CDR3 reads TGTGCCAGCTCACCCGAGTCTTACACTGAAGCTTTCTTT. This encodes CASSPESYTEAFF.

The chain has TRBV19 and TRBJ2-6; D is unclear. Trimming removed 4 bases at V and 0 bases at J, with 16 bases between. Per germline, CDR1 LNHDA and CDR2 SQIVND (reference sequence). This CDR3 has 18 residues. The CDR3, as DNA: TGTGCCAGTAGTACTTATGGCAGGTCCCCCTCTGGGGCCAACGTCCTGACTTTC. Its translation: CASSTYGRSPSGANVLTF.

This clone was counted a few times. The chain recombines TRBV29-1 with TRBJ1-5, with TRBD1 as a possible D gene (5 bases). The V gene lost 1 base and the J gene lost 6 bases, with 10 bases spanning the gap. Germline values: CDR1 SQVTM, CDR2 ANQGSEA. The CDR3 length is 13 residues. CDR3 DNA: TGCAGCGTTGAAGTTGGGGGGGGTCAGCCCCAGCATTTT. Translated, it gives CSVEVGGGQPQHF. The full variable domain, completed using reference TRBV29-1 and TRBJ1-5, is SAVISQKPSRDICQRGTSLTIQCQVDSQVTMMFWYRQQPGQSLTLIATANQGSEATYESGFVIDKFPISRPNLTFSTLTVSNMSPEDSSIYLCSVEVGGGQPQHFGDGTRLSIL.

V and J are TRBV9 and TRBJ1-2; 10 nucleotides align to TRBD1. The germline CDR1 and CDR2 sequences are SGDLS and YYNGEE. Trimming at V came to 4 bases and at J to 2 bases, leaving 8 bases not matched to a gene. This CDR3 comprises 16 residues. The CDR3 sequence: CASSSGTGVINYGYTF. The DNA for the CDR3 is TGTGCCAGCAGCTCCGGGACAGGGGTAATCAACTATGGCTACACCTTC.

The CDR3 nucleotides read TGTGCCTGGAAGGGGGGACTAGCGGGCCCAGATACGCAGTATTTT. Translating it yields CAWKGGLAGPDTQYF. This chain links TRBV30 with TRBJ2-3; the match to TRBD2 covers 12 bases. The CDR3 spans 15 residues. V lost 4 bases to trimming and J lost 4 bases; unmatched junction nucleotides: 6. Germline V lookup: CDR1 GTSNPN, CDR2 SVGIG (reference sequence). Full variable domain (rest looked up from reference TRBV30 and TRBJ2-3): SQTIHQWPATLVQPVGSPLSLECTVEGTSNPNLYWYRQAAGRGLQLLFYSVGIGQISSEVPQNLSASRPQDRQFILSSKKLLLSDSGFYLCAWKGGLAGPDTQYFGPGTRLTVL.

This clone was seen more than once but under ten times. Other nucleotide sequences from this sample produce the same CDR3. The V call is TRBV29-1, the J call TRBJ1-5; TRBD1 aligns across 8 bases. This CDR3 spans 12 amino acids. The germline V gene encodes CDR1 SQVTM and CDR2 ANQGSEA. The J segment lost 7 bases and the V segment lost 6 bases, leaving 5 bases of the junction unmatched. This chain's CDR3 is CSVGQGRQPQHF. CDR3 coding DNA: TGCAGCGTCGGACAGGGTAGGCAGCCCCAGCATTTT.

The chain uses TRBV7-2 and TRBJ2-4; a weak D match, TRBD1 (5 bases). CDR3 length: 16 residues. V was pared by 0 bases and J by 0 bases, with 9 bases between. Germline CDR1 is SGHTA and CDR2 is FQGNSA. CDR3 in DNA: TGTGCCAGCAGCTTAGCCGACAGACGAGCCAAAAACATTCAGTACTTC. It codes for CASSLADRRAKNIQYF.